This T cell receptor beta chain emerged from a study of blood T cell repertoires in COVID-19. Between the trimmed V and J ends, which lost 2 bases and 2 bases, there was a span of 21 bases. CDR1 is MNHNS and CDR2 is SASEGT in the germline V gene. This CDR3 has 18 amino acids. Produced via immunoSEQ multiplex PCR; TCRdb's table is partial and in-frame only. The sample records fewer than 120,000 clones, 72% being singletons. The V call is TRBV6-1, the J call TRBJ1-2; possibly TRBD1 for D (5 bases). The sample taken for sequencing was peripheral blood. The sequence was collected from a woman aged 60 to 75 with acute or convalescent COVID-19. For the CDR3, the DNA is TGTGCCAGCAGTGAAATGTTCATACGGAGGGGCGGCAACTATGGCTACACCTTC. Amino acids: CASSEMFIRRGGNYGYTF.